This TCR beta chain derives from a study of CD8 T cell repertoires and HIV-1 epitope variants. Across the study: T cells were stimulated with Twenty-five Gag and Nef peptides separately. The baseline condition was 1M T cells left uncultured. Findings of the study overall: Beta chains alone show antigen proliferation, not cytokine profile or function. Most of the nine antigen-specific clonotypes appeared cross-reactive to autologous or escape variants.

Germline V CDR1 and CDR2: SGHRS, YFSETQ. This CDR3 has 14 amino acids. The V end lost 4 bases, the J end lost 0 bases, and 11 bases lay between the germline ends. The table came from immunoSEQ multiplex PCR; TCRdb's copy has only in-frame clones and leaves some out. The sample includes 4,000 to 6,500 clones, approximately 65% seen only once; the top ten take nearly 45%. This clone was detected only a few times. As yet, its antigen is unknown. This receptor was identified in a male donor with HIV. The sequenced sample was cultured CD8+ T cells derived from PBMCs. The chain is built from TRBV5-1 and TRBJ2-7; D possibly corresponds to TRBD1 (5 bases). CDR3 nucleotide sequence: TGCGCCAGCAGCCAGGGTTCGGGCTCCTACGAGCAGTACTTC. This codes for CASSQGSGSYEQYF. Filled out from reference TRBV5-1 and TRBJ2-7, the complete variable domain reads KAGVTQTPRYLIKTRGQQVTLSCSPISGHRSVSWYQQTPGQGLQFLFEYFSETQRNKGNFPGRFSGRQFSNSRSEMNVSTLELGDSALYLCASSQGSGSYEQYFGPGTRLTVT.